The 16 T cell receptor beta chains given below trace back to one sample, sequenced in a study of T-cell reconstitution after alpha-beta-depleted transplantation in children. Molecular barcoding with unique molecular identifiers was used for the TCRbeta library. TCRdb re-derived calls from the PCR reads in MiXCR, one entry per CDR3 protein. The sample yields around 670,000 distinct CDR3 sequences, around 13% seen once. This specimen was PBMCs, taken before TCRalphabeta/CD19-depleted stem cell transplant. The receptors here all came from a girl aged 2-10 years with congenital amegakaryocytic thrombocytopenia, due to receive a stem cell transplant.

The V call is TRBV5-1, the J call TRBJ1-6; possible D gene TRBD1, 5 bases. Trimming left V 3 bases short and J 8 bases short, with 18 bases between. This CDR3 comprises 16 residues. Germline-derived CDR1 and CDR2 are SGHRS and YFSETQ. The CDR3: CASSSSGRTFDSPLHF. CDR3 DNA sequence: TGCGCCAGCAGCTCCTCGGGACGAACCTTCGATTCACCCCTCCACTTT.

This clonotype was recorded at least ten times. V is TRBV5-1 and J is TRBJ2-7, with D uncertain. This CDR3 contains 10 residues. CDR1 and CDR2 (germline): SGHRS, YFSETQ. V dropped 0 bases and J dropped 5 bases, with 0 bases sitting between them. CDR3 coding DNA: TGCGCCAGCAGCTTGGACGAGCAGTACTTC. Protein sequence: CASSLDEQYF.

This clonotype was counted many times. The chain carries TRBV27 and TRBJ1-2; TRBD1 agrees at 10 bases. The CDR3 extends over 15 amino acids. The germline gives CDR1 MNHEY, CDR2 SMNVEV (reference sequence). J gave up 3 bases and V 5 bases, and 6 bases lay outside the gene matches. The CDR3 region has the DNA TGTGCCAGCAGTCCCCCGGGACAGGGGTACTATGGCTACACCTTC. Its translation is CASSPPGQGYYGYTF.

This clonotype was recorded a few times. This chain uses TRBV20-1 with TRBJ2-3; D gene uncertain. Per germline, CDR1 DFQATT and CDR2 SNEGSKA (reference sequence). V was clipped by 5 bases and J by 2 bases, with 11 bases between them. The CDR3 is made up of 13 amino acids. The CDR3, as DNA: TGCAGTGCTCCAACTGAGCCCACAGATACGCAGTATTTT. This translates into CSAPTEPTDTQYF.

There are many counts of this clonotype. The chain combines TRBV10-3 with TRBJ2-7, with TRBD2 matching over 11 bases. The CDR3 is 16 amino acids. The trim removed 5 bases at V and 5 bases at J, leaving 11 bases unmatched. The germline CDR1 and CDR2 sequences are ENHRY and SYGVKD. CDR3 amino acids: CAISNTRLAGIHEQYF. CDR3 DNA sequence: TGTGCCATCAGTAATACCAGACTAGCGGGAATCCACGAGCAGTACTTC.

This clonotype came up many times. The chain joins TRBV13 to TRBJ1-5; 9 bases fit TRBD1. With 5 bases clipped from V and 4 bases from J, the junction kept 6 bases outside the gene matches. Germline lookup yields CDR1 PRHDT and CDR2 FYEKMQ (reference sequence). The CDR3 has 15 residues. The CDR3 DNA reads as TGTGCCAGCAGCGCGTCCGGGACAGGGAATCAGCCCCAGCATTTT. It is translated as CASSASGTGNQPQHF.

The genes are TRBV5-6 and TRBJ2-3; D not certain. The germline V and J ends were trimmed by 3 bases and 2 bases, with 13 bases remaining between them. This CDR3 region has 15 residues. CDR1 and CDR2 (germline): SGHDT, YYEEEE. DNA for the CDR3: TGTGCCAGCAGCTCCGGGTCCCTTACCACAGATACGCAGTATTTT. Protein sequence: CASSSGSLTTDTQYF.

This clonotype was seen a few times. The rearrangement links TRBV11-2 to TRBJ2-1; the D is unclear. Germline-derived CDR1 and CDR2 are SGHAT and FQNNGV. The CDR3 is 17 residues long. Trimming left V 5 bases short and J 8 bases short, with 25 bases between. The CDR3 region has the DNA TGTGCCAGCAGCCAAAAAAATATGGGCCTCCGTGGGGATGAGCAGTTCTTC. It yields the protein CASSQKNMGLRGDEQFF. Full variable domain (remainder filled in from reference TRBV11-2 and TRBJ2-1): EAGVAQSPRYKIIEKRQSVAFWCNPISGHATLYWYQQILGQGPKLLIQFQNNGVVDDSQLPKDRFSAERLKGVDSTLKIQPAKLEDSAVYLCASSQKNMGLRGDEQFFGPGTRLTVL.

This clonotype appeared a few times. The V and J genes are TRBV29-1 and TRBJ2-7; D possibly corresponds to TRBD1 (6 bases). Per the germline V gene, CDR1 is SQVTM and CDR2 is ANQGSEA. The ends were cut back, 7 bases at V and 4 bases at J, with 14 bases in the middle. This CDR3 is built from 12 residues. Here the CDR3 DNA reads TGCAGCGCCCTCAGCAGGGGTTACGAGCAGTACTTC. This translates into CSALSRGYEQYF.

The chain recombines TRBV15 with TRBJ1-5; no firm D call. Germline CDR1 and CDR2: LNHNV and YYDKDF (reference sequence). The CDR3 covers 15 residues. The V end lost 2 bases, the J end lost 2 bases, and 10 bases lay between the germline ends. The CDR3 reads CATSRKGAGNQPQHF. CDR3 in DNA: TGTGCCACCAGCAGAAAAGGCGCCGGCAATCAGCCCCAGCATTTT.

The V call is TRBV2, the J call TRBJ2-1, with D unclear. Trimming removed 8 bases from V and 8 bases from J, with 13 bases in between. CDR1 SNHLY and CDR2 FYNNEI come from the germline V gene. The CDR3 sequence is 12 residues long. CDR3 bases: TGTGCCAGCCGGAGTCCGCTCGATGAGCAGTTCTTC. Amino acids: CASRSPLDEQFF.

This clonotype was observed at least ten times. This chain links TRBV20-1 with TRBJ2-3, with TRBD2 matching 8 bases. Per the germline V gene, CDR1 is DFQATT and CDR2 is SNEGSKA (reference sequence). This CDR3 comprises 16 residues. Trimming at V came to 6 bases and at J to 3 bases, leaving 14 bases not matched to a gene. The CDR3 spells CSAHPPEGTRTDTQYF. CDR3 in DNA: TGCAGTGCCCACCCCCCGGAAGGGACTAGAACAGATACGCAGTATTTT.

Concerning this clonotype: A much larger clonotype is one base distant, so this may be a read error. This chain joins TRBV12-3 or TRBV12-4 and TRBJ2-1; 11 bases map to TRBD2. CDR3 length: 14 amino acids. Here the CDR3 reads CASSVLAGVVERFF. The CDR3 region has the DNA TGTGCCAGCAGTGTACTAGCGGGAGTCGTTGAGCGGTTCTTC.

The chain couples TRBV5-1 to TRBJ2-1; 12 bases agree with TRBD2. The CDR3 is 16 residues long. The J segment lost 9 bases and the V segment lost 3 bases, leaving 10 bases of the junction unmatched. Per the germline V gene, CDR1 is SGHRS and CDR2 is YFSETQ. CDR3 region: CASSSQTSGSIFEQFF. CDR3 nucleotide sequence: TGCGCCAGCAGCTCCCAGACTAGCGGGAGTATCTTTGAGCAGTTCTTC.

Remarks on this clonotype: A read error may produce the germline difference seen at one junction end. Here the CDR3 reads CANSQPGLATDTQYF. CDR3 bases: TGTGCCAACAGCCAACCGGGACTAGCAACAGATACGCAGTATTTT. This chain connects TRBV7-8 to TRBJ2-3; TRBD2 agrees at 9 bases. The germline CDR1 and CDR2 sequences are SGHVS and FQNEAQ. The CDR3 is 15 amino acids. The full variable domain, completed using reference TRBV7-8 and TRBJ2-3, is GAGVSQSPRYKVAKRGQDVALRCDPISGHVSLFWYQQALGQGPEFLTYFQNEAQLDKSGLPSDRFFAERPEGSVSTLKIQRTQQEDSAVYLCANSQPGLATDTQYFGPGTRLTVL.

This clonotype was seen only a few times. The chain carries TRBV9 and TRBJ2-6, with 9 positions matching TRBD2. The CDR3 is 15 amino acids. Germline CDR1 reads SGDLS; CDR2 reads YYNGEE. The V segment lost 4 bases and the J segment 2 bases; nucleotides outside the gene matches: 1. CDR3 DNA: TGTGCCAGCAGCATAGCGGGAGCTGGGGCCAACGTCCTGACTTTC. The encoded protein is CASSIAGAGANVLTF.